This T cell receptor (beta chain) emerged from a study of blood T cell repertoires in COVID-19. Overall study: Material from acute and convalescent COVID-19 was sourced from the United States, Italy and Spain.

The V end lost 3 bases, the J end lost 5 bases, and 10 bases lay between the germline ends. The CDR3 runs to 12 residues. Germline CDR1 SQVTM, CDR2 ANQGSEA. Clones were read by immunoSEQ multiplex PCR, and TCRdb kept only the in-frame ones, dropping some. The sample consists of over 200,000 clones, approximately 90% of them appearing once. The TCR was taken from a man between 60 and 75 years old with COVID-19, enrolled during active disease. V gene TRBV29-1 combines with J gene TRBJ1-2; no firm D call. Source material: peripheral blood. The CDR3 is CSVEASGYGYTF. CDR3 nucleotide sequence: TGCAGCGTTGAGGCCAGCGGATATGGCTACACCTTC.